This is a list of T cell receptor beta chains from one sample in a study of shared clonotypes between healthy human individuals. Libraries were prepared by immunoSEQ multiplex PCR; TCRdb keeps only in-frame clonotypes and omits some of them. This sample has 2.3 million or so clones, with just over 90% found just once. The sample taken for sequencing was naive CD4+ T cells from PBMCs. Every receptor here comes from a man aged 18-30 years in good health. Some clones in this sample may be carry-over from other donors' samples. Both conserved end residues are part of each CDR3. D genes are given only for firm matches. A row's size may be missing; if present it is once, few, many or a size class.

V gene: TRBV4-3
J gene: TRBJ2-5
clone size: -
D gene: -
CDR3 protein: CASSLHGQETQYF
CDR3 DNA: TGCGCCAGCAGCCTTCACGGCCAAGAGACCCAGTACTTC

V gene: TRBV6-6
J gene: TRBJ1-4
clone size: -
D gene: -
CDR3 protein: CASSYGPGTLNEKLFF
CDR3 DNA: TGTGCCAGCAGTTACGGGCCCGGGACCCTTAATGAAAAACTGTTTTTT

V gene: TRBV11-2
J gene: TRBJ2-1
clone size: -
D gene: -
CDR3 protein: CASSKWAEQFF
CDR3 DNA: TGTGCCAGCAGCAAGTGGGCAGAGCAGTTCTTC

V gene: TRBV7-2
J gene: TRBJ2-3
clone size: -
D gene: -
CDR3 protein: CASSLGNGGTDTQYF
CDR3 DNA: TGTGCCAGCAGCTTAGGGAATGGGGGCACAGATACGCAGTATTTT

V gene: TRBV5-1
J gene: TRBJ2-1
clone size: -
D gene: -
CDR3 protein: CASSLGGVRLNEQFF
CDR3 DNA: TGCGCCAGCAGCTTGGGAGGAGTGCGTCTAAATGAGCAGTTCTTC

V gene: TRBV12-5
J gene: TRBJ2-3
clone size: -
D gene: -
CDR3 protein: CASGLVRSTQYF
CDR3 DNA: TGTGCTAGTGGTTTGGTACGATCCACGCAGTATTTT

V gene: TRBV5-1
J gene: TRBJ2-2
clone size: -
D gene: -
CDR3 protein: CASSLGQTGELFF
CDR3 DNA: TGCGCCAGCAGCTTGGGGCAGACCGGGGAGCTGTTTTTT

V gene: TRBV27
J gene: TRBJ1-5
clone size: -
D gene: -
CDR3 protein: CASSGTGVYPQHF
CDR3 DNA: TGTGCCAGCAGTGGGACGGGGGTGTATCCCCAGCATTTT

V gene: TRBV5-1
J gene: TRBJ1-2
clone size: -
D gene: -
CDR3 protein: CASSLSSNYGYTF
CDR3 DNA: TGCGCCAGCAGCCTGAGTTCTAACTATGGCTACACCTTC

V gene: TRBV23-1
J gene: TRBJ2-7
clone size: -
D gene: -
CDR3 protein: CASSPRRLPDF
CDR3 DNA: TGCGCCAGCAGTCCGCGCCGCCTCCCTGACTTC

V gene: TRBV5-4
J gene: TRBJ1-2
clone size: -
D gene: TRBD1
CDR3 protein: CASSLVGTDLYGYTF
CDR3 DNA: TGTGCCAGCAGCTTGGTCGGGACAGACCTCTATGGCTACACCTTC

V gene: TRBV9
J gene: TRBJ2-7
clone size: -
D gene: TRBD2
CDR3 protein: CASSAGLAGEYEQYF
CDR3 DNA: TGTGCCAGCAGCGCGGGACTAGCGGGGGAATACGAGCAGTACTTC

V gene: TRBV10-3
J gene: TRBJ2-7
clone size: -
D gene: -
CDR3 protein: CAITNERWGYYEQYF
CDR3 DNA: TGTGCCATCACAAATGAGCGGTGGGGGTACTACGAGCAGTACTTC

V gene: TRBV7-9
J gene: TRBJ2-5
clone size: -
D gene: -
CDR3 protein: CASSPTGTPVETQYF
CDR3 DNA: TGTGCCAGCAGCCCGACCGGGACACCGGTCGAGACCCAGTACTTC

V gene: TRBV10-3
J gene: TRBJ2-7
clone size: -
D gene: -
CDR3 protein: CAISESIQSDEQYF
CDR3 DNA: TGTGCCATCAGTGAGTCGATTCAGAGCGACGAGCAGTACTTC

V gene: TRBV5-1
J gene: TRBJ2-7
clone size: once
D gene: -
CDR3 protein: CASSLYPAGREQYF
CDR3 DNA: TGCGCCAGCAGCTTGTATCCGGCAGGGAGGGAGCAGTACTTC

V gene: TRBV6-6
J gene: TRBJ2-7
clone size: -
D gene: TRBD1
CDR3 protein: CASSWGQGSPYEQYF
CDR3 DNA: TGTGCCAGCAGTTGGGGACAGGGTAGTCCCTACGAGCAGTACTTC

V gene: TRBV7-2
J gene: TRBJ2-7
clone size: -
D gene: TRBD2
CDR3 protein: CASSLVSVVAGAGHEQYF
CDR3 DNA: TGTGCCAGCAGCTTAGTGAGTGTAGTAGCGGGAGCGGGGCACGAGCAGTACTTC

V gene: TRBV6-5
J gene: TRBJ1-2
clone size: -
D gene: -
CDR3 protein: CASRIRGNYGYTF
CDR3 DNA: TGTGCCAGCCGTATTCGTGGGAACTATGGCTACACCTTC

V gene: TRBV10-2
J gene: TRBJ2-1
clone size: -
D gene: TRBD1
CDR3 protein: CASSDFGDSNNEQFF
CDR3 DNA: TGCGCCAGCAGTGATTTCGGGGACAGTAACAATGAGCAGTTCTTC

V gene: TRBV5-1
J gene: TRBJ2-7
clone size: -
D gene: TRBD2
CDR3 protein: CASSLAGGGSHEQYF
CDR3 DNA: TGCGCCAGCAGCTTGGCCGGGGGAGGGTCCCACGAGCAGTACTTC

V gene: TRBV5-1
J gene: TRBJ2-1
clone size: -
D gene: -
CDR3 protein: CASSSRVAGNEQFF
CDR3 DNA: TGCGCCAGCAGCTCCAGGGTCGCGGGGAATGAGCAGTTCTTC

V gene: TRBV19
J gene: TRBJ2-7
clone size: -
D gene: TRBD2
CDR3 protein: CASSRGALSGSRYEQYF
CDR3 DNA: TGTGCCAGTAGTAGGGGGGCGCTTAGCGGGAGTCGCTACGAGCAGTACTTC

V gene: TRBV5-1
J gene: TRBJ2-5
clone size: -
D gene: -
CDR3 protein: CASSLGIQETQYF
CDR3 DNA: TGCGCCAGCAGCTTAGGGATCCAAGAGACCCAGTACTTC

V gene: TRBV28
J gene: TRBJ2-7
clone size: -
D gene: TRBD1
CDR3 protein: CASSTRDRGRYEQYF
CDR3 DNA: TGTGCCAGCAGTACCCGGGACAGGGGCCGGTACGAGCAGTACTTC

V gene: TRBV11-3
J gene: TRBJ1-1
clone size: -
D gene: -
CDR3 protein: CASSLDPGVDTEAFF
CDR3 DNA: TGTGCCAGCAGCTTAGATCCGGGGGTGGACACTGAAGCTTTCTTT

V gene: TRBV9
J gene: TRBJ2-6
clone size: few
D gene: -
CDR3 protein: CASGSGANVLTF
CDR3 DNA: TGTGCCAGCGGGTCTGGGGCCAACGTCCTGACTTTC